This is a list of T cell receptor beta chains from one sample in a study of blood T cells in healthy people across ages. TCRdb fed the 5' RACE reads into MiXCR, producing one record per CDR3 protein. The repertoire holds more than 900,000 distinct CDR3 sequences, with 20% to 25% as singletons. These data were also filed under a second study, of T cells of mothers and their children.

The sample taken for sequencing was blood. Every receptor here comes from a girl aged 2-10 years in good health. CDR3s include the opening cysteine and the closing phenylalanine or tryptophan. The order of the fields is V gene, J gene, clone size, CDR3 protein. Clone size is shown for a subset of rows, as once, few, many or a class of expanded clone.

V gene: TRBV7-9
J gene: TRBJ2-1
clone size: .
CDR3 protein: CASSLALGREGYNEQFF

V gene: TRBV21-1
J gene: TRBJ1-5
clone size: .
CDR3 protein: CASSKSPARLDSQPQHF

V gene: TRBV4-1
J gene: TRBJ2-3
clone size: few
CDR3 protein: CASSQEAARTDTQYF

V gene: TRBV20-1
J gene: TRBJ2-7
clone size: few
CDR3 protein: CSARPGQGSYEQYF

V gene: TRBV4-3
J gene: TRBJ2-1
clone size: .
CDR3 protein: CASSLDLGPYGQFF

V gene: TRBV7-9
J gene: TRBJ2-7
clone size: .
CDR3 protein: CASSLMGAGRSYEQYF

V gene: TRBV7-2
J gene: TRBJ2-5
clone size: few
CDR3 protein: CASSLVTGGRETQYF

V gene: TRBV4-1
J gene: TRBJ1-2
clone size: .
CDR3 protein: CASSHRQDVNYGYTF

V gene: TRBV4-1
J gene: TRBJ2-3
clone size: .
CDR3 protein: CAGSQVQKRGTDTQYF

V gene: TRBV18
J gene: TRBJ2-7
clone size: .
CDR3 protein: CASSPRTSTSHEQYF

V gene: TRBV7-2
J gene: TRBJ2-2
clone size: .
CDR3 protein: CASSLDFSGGELFF

V gene: TRBV9
J gene: TRBJ1-1
clone size: many
CDR3 protein: CASSVGKVWTEAFF

V gene: TRBV20-1
J gene: TRBJ2-3
clone size: .
CDR3 protein: CSALARTRSTDTQYF

V gene: TRBV7-2
J gene: TRBJ1-2
clone size: .
CDR3 protein: CASSSYRNYGYTF

V gene: TRBV29-1
J gene: TRBJ2-3
clone size: few
CDR3 protein: CTVGTSGAVTDTQYF

V gene: TRBV28
J gene: TRBJ2-5
clone size: .
CDR3 protein: CASSLNRDRFSQTQYF

V gene: TRBV27
J gene: .
clone size: few
CDR3 protein: CASSLRLPTGSYEQYF

V gene: TRBV12-3/TRBV12-4
J gene: TRBJ2-3
clone size: few
CDR3 protein: CASSVGGGRTQYF

V gene: TRBV12-3/TRBV12-4
J gene: TRBJ1-1
clone size: .
CDR3 protein: CASSFSFVNTVAFF

V gene: TRBV28
J gene: TRBJ2-1
clone size: .
CDR3 protein: CASSFDSREQFF

V gene: TRBV20-1
J gene: TRBJ2-1
clone size: .
CDR3 protein: CSALATSSYNEQFF

V gene: TRBV20-1
J gene: TRBJ1-2
clone size: few
CDR3 protein: CSALEGYGDTF

V gene: TRBV29-1
J gene: TRBJ1-2
clone size: few
CDR3 protein: CSVDANSVNYGYTF

V gene: TRBV29-1
J gene: TRBJ1-6
clone size: .
CDR3 protein: CSVDTGEPPLHF

V gene: TRBV7-2
J gene: .
clone size: .
CDR3 protein: CASSFQSLAGSEQYF

V gene: TRBV5-1
J gene: TRBJ1-1
clone size: few
CDR3 protein: CASMDRGDTEAFF

V gene: TRBV6-5
J gene: TRBJ1-2
clone size: .
CDR3 protein: CASSAKTGFGYTF

V gene: TRBV4-3
J gene: TRBJ2-4
clone size: .
CDR3 protein: CASSHALAGEQAKNIQYF

V gene: TRBV4-1
J gene: TRBJ1-5
clone size: few
CDR3 protein: CASSQDLFPQPQHF

V gene: TRBV9
J gene: TRBJ1-1
clone size: .
CDR3 protein: CASSPEGAMNTEAFF

V gene: TRBV29-1
J gene: TRBJ2-5
clone size: .
CDR3 protein: CSVGAPEQETQYF

V gene: TRBV5-1
J gene: TRBJ2-7
clone size: .
CDR3 protein: CASSPWTRGKDEQYF

V gene: TRBV4-1
J gene: TRBJ2-5
clone size: many
CDR3 protein: CASSRGGMETQYF

V gene: TRBV12-3/TRBV12-4
J gene: TRBJ1-2
clone size: few
CDR3 protein: CASSPHPGDAHGYTF

V gene: TRBV3-1
J gene: .
clone size: .
CDR3 protein: CASSLGLDVYEQYF

V gene: TRBV6-2/TRBV6-3
J gene: TRBJ2-3
clone size: .
CDR3 protein: CASSYSGQPLGATDTQYF

V gene: TRBV5-6
J gene: .
clone size: few
CDR3 protein: CASSNVAAEQFF

V gene: TRBV29-1
J gene: TRBJ1-1
clone size: .
CDR3 protein: CSVEGVEGNAEAFF

V gene: TRBV6-1
J gene: .
clone size: .
CDR3 protein: CASSTTSGEYSYEQYF

V gene: TRBV4-1
J gene: TRBJ1-2
clone size: .
CDR3 protein: CASSRDAPPRRYGYTF

V gene: TRBV7-2
J gene: TRBJ2-1
clone size: few
CDR3 protein: CASSFQGTLGYEQFF

V gene: TRBV6-1
J gene: TRBJ2-2
clone size: once
CDR3 protein: CASSESGHGELFF

V gene: TRBV10-2
J gene: TRBJ2-5
clone size: .
CDR3 protein: CASRGGLAIPQYF

V gene: TRBV7-9
J gene: TRBJ2-7
clone size: .
CDR3 protein: CASSSTLGTGTYEQYF

V gene: TRBV20-1
J gene: .
clone size: .
CDR3 protein: CSARDLEREFDEQYF

V gene: TRBV29-1
J gene: TRBJ2-7
clone size: few
CDR3 protein: CSVRPLMSYEQYF